This T cell receptor beta chain originates from a study of T cell repertoires in cytomegalovirus infection. V shed 1 base and J 5 bases; nucleotides not matched to a gene: 13. There are 17 residues in the CDR3. Germline CDR1 is MGHRA and CDR2 is YSYEKL. In the case of this clonotype: Its antigen is undetermined.

TCRdb called the reads again in MiXCR, with one record for every CDR3 protein. The sample shows about 830,000 distinct CDR3 sequences, 30% to 35% of them seen only once. The chain uses TRBV4-1 and TRBJ1-1; 7 nucleotides line up with TRBD1. Here the sequenced sample was cultured CD8+ T cells from PBMCs, taken from culture after CMV antigen stimulation. This TCR derives from a human donor in good health (CMV status not recorded). Some clones in this sample may be carry-over from other donors' samples. The CDR3 protein is CASSQVWPGGLRTEAFF. Written as DNA, the CDR3 is TGCGCCAGCAGCCAAGTTTGGCCAGGGGGTTTAAGGACTGAAGCTTTCTTT.